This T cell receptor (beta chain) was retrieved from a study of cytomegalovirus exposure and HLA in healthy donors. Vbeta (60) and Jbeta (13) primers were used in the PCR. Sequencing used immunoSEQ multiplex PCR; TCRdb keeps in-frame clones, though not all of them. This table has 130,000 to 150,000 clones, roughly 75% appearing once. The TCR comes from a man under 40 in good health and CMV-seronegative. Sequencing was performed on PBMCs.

The CDR3 nucleotides read TGTGCCAGCAGCTTAGGACAGGGGAACGAGCAGTACTTC. Protein: CASSLGQGNEQYF. The chain has TRBV7-3 and TRBJ2-5, with 9 bases fitting TRBD1. The DNA end is more similar to TRBJ2-7, so the J call may be wrong. Germline CDR1 reads SGHTA; CDR2 reads FQGTGA. This CDR3 has 13 amino acids.